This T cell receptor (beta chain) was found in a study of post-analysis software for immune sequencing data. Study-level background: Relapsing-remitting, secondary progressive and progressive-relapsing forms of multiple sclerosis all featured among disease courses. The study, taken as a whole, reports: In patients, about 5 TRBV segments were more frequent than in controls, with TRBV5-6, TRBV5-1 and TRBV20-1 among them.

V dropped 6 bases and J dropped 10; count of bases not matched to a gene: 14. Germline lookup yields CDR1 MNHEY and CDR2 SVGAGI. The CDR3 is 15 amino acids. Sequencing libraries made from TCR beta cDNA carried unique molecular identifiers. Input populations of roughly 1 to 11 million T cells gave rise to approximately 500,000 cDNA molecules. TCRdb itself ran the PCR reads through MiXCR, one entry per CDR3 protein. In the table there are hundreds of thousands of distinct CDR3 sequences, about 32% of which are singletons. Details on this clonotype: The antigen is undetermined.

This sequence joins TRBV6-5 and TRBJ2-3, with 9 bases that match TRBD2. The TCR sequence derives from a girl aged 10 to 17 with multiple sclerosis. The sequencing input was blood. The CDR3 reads CASRTSGGRIDAQYF. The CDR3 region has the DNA TGTGCCAGCAGAACCAGCGGGGGGAGAATCGATGCGCAGTATTTT.